The entry below describes one T cell receptor beta chain. The antigen remains unidentified. Libraries were prepared by immunoSEQ multiplex PCR; TCRdb keeps only in-frame clonotypes and omits some of them. The sample lists tens of thousands of clones, around 86% occurring once. The data were taken from a study of T cell responses to AZD1222 COVID-19 vaccine. Whole-study results and caveats: Seropositive at baseline were only six AZD1222 recipients.

CDR1 is SNHLY, CDR2 FYNNEI, per germline. J gave up 0 bases and V 11 bases, and 5 bases lay outside the gene matches. The CDR3 covers 14 residues. This material consisted of peripheral blood, taken on day 0 of AZD1222 vaccination. The chain carries TRBV2 and TRBJ1-1; 11 nucleotides align to TRBD1. The receptor comes from an adult in good health. The CDR3 DNA follows: TGTGCCGGCGGGACAGGGGGGTTGAACACTGAAGCTTTCTTT. It translates to CAGGTGGLNTEAFF.